The following is a TCR beta chain sequence with its context. Blood CD8+ and CD4+ T cells underwent high-throughput TCR beta sequencing. Multiple sclerosis controls were treatment-naive patients with stable or active relapsing-remitting disease. Through negative isolation, CD4+ and CD8+ T cells were obtained, while TEMRA cells were enriched using FACS. This entry belongs to a study of CD8 T cells in Susac syndrome. Random hexamers were used to reverse transcribe an amount of about 0.45 to 1 ug RNA. Across 54 Vbeta and 13 Jbeta, immunoSEQ multiplex PCR amplified TCR beta CDR3. TCRdb ran MiXCR on the immunoSEQ multiplex PCR reads and lists one entry per CDR3 protein. The sample includes a few hundred thousand distinct CDR3 sequences, 93% seen only once; the top ten take roughly 0.07%. The sequenced material came from CD4+ T cells from PBMCs. The sequence derives from a human donor with multiple sclerosis.

The DNA of the CDR3 is TGCGCCAGCAGCTTGGAACCAGGGGGGTGGACTGAAGCTTTCTTT. Its translation is CASSLEPGGWTEAFF. The chain links TRBV5-1 to TRBJ1-1; TRBD1 aligns across 7 bases. The CDR3 totals 15 residues. Losses at the gene ends were 0 bases for V and 5 bases for J; bases not matched to a gene: 7. The germline gives CDR1 SGHRS, CDR2 YFSETQ.